These 15 T cell receptor beta chains were all obtained from the same sample, sequenced in a study of beta chain features in type 1 diabetes. Reverse transcription of all isolated RNA meant that expressed TCRB transcripts were sequenced. Libraries were prepared by immunoSEQ multiplex PCR; TCRdb keeps only in-frame clonotypes and omits some of them. This sample has 350,000 or so clones, with about 18% found just once. Sequencing was done on a sample of naive CD4+ T cells from blood. Every receptor here comes from a woman in her late teens or twenties in good health.

The chain couples TRBV14 to TRBJ1-1; D not resolved. Germline V gene sequence: CDR1 SGHDN, CDR2 FVKESK. V was cut by 1 base and J by 1 base, with 4 bases left in between. This CDR3 comprises 13 residues. The CDR3 bases are TGTGCCAGCAGCCAAGTTCGGAACACTGAAGCTTTCTTT. Translated: CASSQVRNTEAFF.

This clone was seen more than once but under ten times. The chain joins TRBV6-5 to TRBJ1-5; D gene unclear. V lost 5 bases and J lost 6, with 8 bases in between. Germline CDR1 is MNHEY and CDR2 is SVGAGI. This CDR3 has 12 amino acids. The CDR3, as DNA: TGTGCCAGCAGTGATTCGGGTCAGCCCCAGCATTTT. Protein sequence: CASSDSGQPQHF.

V gene TRBV18 combines with J gene TRBJ1-1; 8 nucleotides align to TRBD1. The CDR3 runs 13 residues. Germline CDR1 and CDR2: KGHSH and LQKENI. V lost 4 bases and J lost 6; bases outside the gene matches: 4. CDR3 in amino acids: CASSQDRGAEAFF. In nucleotides, the CDR3 is TGTGCCAGCTCACAAGACAGGGGTGCTGAAGCTTTCTTT.

The chain combines TRBV25-1 with TRBJ1-2; D is perhaps TRBD1 (5 bases). Per the germline V gene, CDR1 is MGHDK and CDR2 is SYGVNS. This CDR3 comprises 15 residues. The germline V and J ends were trimmed by 7 bases and 8 bases, with 23 bases remaining between them. The CDR3, as DNA: TGTGCCAGCACCCGCGATGGGGGGTCGGTAGGAGGCTACACCTTC. Protein sequence: CASTRDGGSVGGYTF.

The sample holds a few counts of this clone. The rearrangement joins TRBV30 to TRBJ2-3, with D hard to call. Trimming left V 0 bases short and J 1 base short, with 8 bases between. The CDR3 runs to 14 residues. Germline CDR1 and CDR2: GTSNPN and SVGIG (reference sequence). The CDR3 DNA is TGTGCCTGGAGTGTTAGCCCGGGCACAGATACGCAGTATTTT. Its translation is CAWSVSPGTDTQYF.

In this sample, this clone turned up a few times. This chain links TRBV5-4 with TRBJ1-2; 7 nucleotides match TRBD1. Germline V lookup: CDR1 SGHNT, CDR2 YYREEE (reference sequence). The CDR3 loop spans 13 amino acids. Trimming removed 4 bases from V and 3 bases from J; junction bases left unmatched: 3. CDR3 nucleotide sequence: TGTGCCAGCAGCACGGGGACAGACTATGGCTACACCTTC. Encoded protein: CASSTGTDYGYTF.

The chain is built from TRBV23-1 and TRBJ1-4; tentatively, D is TRBD1 (6 bases). TRBV23-1 is given ORF status, its function remaining uncertain. Trimming left V 3 bases short and J 0 bases short, with 11 bases between. This CDR3 spans 16 amino acids. CDR3 bases: TGCGCCAGCAGTCATTCCAGGGGCGCAACTAATGAAAAACTGTTTTTT. It translates to CASSHSRGATNEKLFF.

This clone has a handful of counts. V is TRBV15 and J is TRBJ2-3; TRBD2 might be the D (6 bases). CDR3 length: 18 amino acids. Trimming took 0 bases from V and 3 from J, leaving 19 bases between them. Germline assignment: CDR1 LNHNV and CDR2 YYDKDF (reference sequence). CDR3 residues: CATSRDGLALTGTDTQYF. DNA of the CDR3: TGTGCCACCAGCAGAGATGGGCTAGCGCTCACGGGGACAGATACGCAGTATTTT.

The count of this clone is one. This chain connects TRBV2 to TRBJ2-7; D is perhaps TRBD1 (5 bases). The V gene lost 6 bases and the J gene lost 1 base, with 10 bases spanning the gap. The CDR3 spans 13 residues. Germline V CDR1 and CDR2: SNHLY, FYNNEI. The CDR3 DNA reads TGTGCCAGCAGACTGGACATTTCCTACGAGCAGTACTTC. Translating it yields CASRLDISYEQYF.

V is TRBV25-1 and J is TRBJ2-1, with 14 positions matching TRBD2. The CDR3 contains 15 residues. Germline CDR1 is MGHDK and CDR2 is SYGVNS. The ends lost 6 bases at V and 5 bases at J; junction bases unmatched: 3. This CDR3 is CASRGTSGSNNEQFF. As DNA, the CDR3 is TGTGCCAGCAGAGGGACTAGCGGGAGCAACAATGAGCAGTTCTTC.

V and J are TRBV5-4 and TRBJ2-3; 9 positions agree with TRBD2. The J segment lost 3 bases and the V segment lost 1 base, leaving 6 bases of the junction unmatched. Germline V gene data show CDR1 as SGHNT and CDR2 as YYREEE (reference sequence). The CDR3 is 16 residues long. The CDR3 DNA sequence: TGTGCCAGCAGCTTGAGGCGGGGGGGCATTACAGATACGCAGTATTTT. This encodes CASSLRRGGITDTQYF.

V is TRBV25-1 and J is TRBJ1-2; D remains ambiguous. This CDR3 has 14 residues. The germline gives CDR1 MGHDK, CDR2 SYGVNS. The V end lost 2 bases, the J end lost 4 bases, and 11 bases lay between the germline ends. Written as DNA, the CDR3 is TGTGCCAGCAGTGAAGAGGGCACCATCTATGGCTACACCTTC. Translated, it gives CASSEEGTIYGYTF.

V usage is TRBV5-4 and J usage is TRBJ1-3, with 9 bases identical to TRBD1. Trimming at V came to 0 bases and at J to 4 bases, leaving 2 bases not matched to a gene. From germline, CDR1 is SGHNT and CDR2 YYREEE (reference sequence). The CDR3 runs to 15 residues. DNA for the CDR3: TGTGCCAGCAGCTTGGGGACAGGGGTAGGAAACACCATATATTTT. This gives the protein CASSLGTGVGNTIYF.

The chain has TRBV19 and TRBJ2-2, with 7 bases that match TRBD1. The CDR3 contains 15 residues. Germline V gives CDR1 LNHDA, CDR2 SQIVND (reference sequence). The V segment lost 4 bases and the J segment 1 base; nucleotides outside the gene matches: 3. CDR3 sequence: CASSTGQLNTGELFF. CDR3 nucleotide sequence: TGTGCCAGTAGTACGGGACAGCTGAACACCGGGGAGCTGTTTTTT.

The V call is TRBV30, the J call TRBJ1-1, with D possibly matching TRBD1 (5 bases). CDR1 and CDR2 (germline): GTSNPN, SVGIG (reference sequence). There are 14 residues in the CDR3. Deletions cut 4 bases from V and 0 bases from J, with 12 bases between. The CDR3, as DNA: TGTGCCTGGATTTCCAGGGTGGTGAACACTGAAGCTTTCTTT. Translated, it gives CAWISRVVNTEAFF.